This T cell receptor (beta chain) derives from a study of T cell responses to AZD1222 COVID-19 vaccine (dated by TCRdb to the early 2020s). With regard to the full study: TCR sequencing was performed for roughly 240 trial participants, of whom some 200 were given two doses of AZD1222 and around 26 were given two doses of MenACWY control vaccine. Trial participants were enrolled by age into subgroups of 18-55, 56-69 and 70-plus years, and approximately 150, 30 and 60 TCR-sequenced participants, respectively, were included in these subgroups.

On this clone: Its antigen is not yet known. Per-nucleotide qualities are absent, and no much larger clonotype sits a single base away.

From the cysteine up to the phenylalanine, the CDR3 has a length of 17 residues. Left in the record is the CDR3 DNA by itself, 51 bases read in frame from the first base. The V end gives up 0 bases and the J end 7 bases, leaving 9 bases in the junction not matched to a gene. The germline V gene gives CDR1 as MGHRA and CDR2 as YSYEKL. Per the publication, the time point label means: about 28 days (+/-7) after the second vaccine dose. AZD1222 recipients whose second dose came at about 4 weeks and those whose second dose came at about 12 weeks were combined into one group, since spike-specific TCR depth and breadth did not differ between the two schedules. Vaccinee samples were obtained from the UK trials COV001 and COV002, which included a single-blind randomized controlled phase 2/3 trial of AZD1222 (ChAdOx1 nCoV-19) in healthy adults. For TCRbeta chain sequencing, PBMC samples were collected from trial participants at day 0 and at day 28 after the second dose.

The CDR3 regions of human TCRbeta chains were subjected to immunosequencing. As for the original processing: Repertoire TCRs were checked for matches against a reference library of SARS-CoV-2-specific TCRs that had been generated using the MIRA antigen-specificity platform. Breadth was defined as the fraction of unique TCRs that were SARS-CoV-2-associated. Depth was defined as the fraction of total T cells that were SARS-CoV-2-associated. Using the MIRA data, every spike-specific TCR was mapped to the spike region that the TCR reacted to and assigned to either a CD4 or a CD8 class. Log10-transformed breadth and depth values were compared by one-way ANOVA with Sidak's multiple comparisons tests. Held by TCRdb, this immuneACCESS table contains in-frame sequences only and omits some clones. Under half of the omission traces to an unresolved V gene where checked; the cause of the rest is unknown. V, J and clone size were drawn from that table, and D and trimming were deduced from the DNA. The sample includes about 83,000 clones, with under 95% observed a single time. Of the sample, 25% to 30% falls within the top ten clones.

Results the study describes overall, beyond this receptor: Conclusions about previously exposed vaccinees were limited because only a handful of AZD1222 recipients were SARS-CoV-2 seropositive at baseline. Participants were mostly white British, with more females than males. The authors suggested clonal diversity may have been underestimated. The vaccine-associated CD4 TCRs covered the entire spike protein, and the dominant responses fell in regions 160-218 and 743-854. Epitopes outside the regions mutated in the B.1.351 and B.1.1.7 variants were reportedly recognized by nearly half of the unique spike-specific TCRs. After two AZD1222 doses, spike-specific TCR breadth and depth were significantly higher than at day 0 and than in MenACWY recipients. Because no day 14 peak-response samples were available, the repertoires could be characterized only after the peak T cell response. The 56-69-year group was small, and its depth increase did not reach significance, likely because of low power.

The sequence links TRBV4-1 to TRBJ2-1; a stretch of 10 junction bases matches TRBD2. This receptor was obtained from an adult who received the AZD1222 COVID-19 vaccine. The sample was peripheral blood, taken 28 days after the second AZD1222 dose. The CDR3 corresponds to CASSQDEAGGPGNEQFF. The DNA reads TGCGCCAGCAGCCAAGATGAAGCGGGAGGGCCCGGAAATGAGCAGTTCTTC.